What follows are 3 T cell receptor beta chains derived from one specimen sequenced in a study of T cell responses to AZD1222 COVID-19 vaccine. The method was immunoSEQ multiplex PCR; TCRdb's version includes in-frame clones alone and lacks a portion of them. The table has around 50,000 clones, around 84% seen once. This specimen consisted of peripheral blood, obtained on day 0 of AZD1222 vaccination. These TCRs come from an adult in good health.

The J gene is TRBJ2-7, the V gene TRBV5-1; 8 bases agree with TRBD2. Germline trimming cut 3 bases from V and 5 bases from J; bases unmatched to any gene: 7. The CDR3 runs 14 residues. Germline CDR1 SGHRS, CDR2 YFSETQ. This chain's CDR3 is CASSYFGTRDEQYF. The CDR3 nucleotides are TGCGCCAGCAGCTACTTCGGGACTAGAGACGAGCAGTACTTC.

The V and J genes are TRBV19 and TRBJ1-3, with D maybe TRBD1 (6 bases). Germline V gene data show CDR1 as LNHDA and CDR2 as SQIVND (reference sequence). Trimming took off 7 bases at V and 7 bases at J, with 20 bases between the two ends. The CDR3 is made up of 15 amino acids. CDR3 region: CASTPQQGRPNTIYF. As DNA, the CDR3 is TGTGCCAGTACCCCGCAACAGGGCCGTCCGAACACCATATATTTT.

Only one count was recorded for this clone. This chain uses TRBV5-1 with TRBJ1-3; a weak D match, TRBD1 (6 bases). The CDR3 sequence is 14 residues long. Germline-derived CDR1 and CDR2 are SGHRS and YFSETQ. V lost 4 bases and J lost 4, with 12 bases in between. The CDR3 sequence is CASSEQGSGNTIYF. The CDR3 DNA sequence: TGCGCCAGCAGCGAACAGGGTTCCGGAAACACCATATATTTT.